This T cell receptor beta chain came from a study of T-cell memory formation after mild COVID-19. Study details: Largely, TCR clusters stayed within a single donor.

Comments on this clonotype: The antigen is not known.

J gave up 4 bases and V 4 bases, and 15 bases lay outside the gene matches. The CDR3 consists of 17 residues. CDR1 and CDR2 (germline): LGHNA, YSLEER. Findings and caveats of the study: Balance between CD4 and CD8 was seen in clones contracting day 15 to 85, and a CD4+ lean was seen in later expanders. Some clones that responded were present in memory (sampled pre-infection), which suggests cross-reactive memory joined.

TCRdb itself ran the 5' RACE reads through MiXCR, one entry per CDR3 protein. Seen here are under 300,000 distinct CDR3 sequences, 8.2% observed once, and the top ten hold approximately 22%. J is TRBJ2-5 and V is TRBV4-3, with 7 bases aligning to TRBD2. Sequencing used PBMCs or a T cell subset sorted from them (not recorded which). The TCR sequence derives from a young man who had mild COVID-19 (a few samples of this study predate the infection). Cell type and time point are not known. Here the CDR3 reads CASSLGGRGDRGETQYF. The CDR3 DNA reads TGCGCCAGCAGCCTTGGTGGACGGGGGGACCGGGGAGAGACCCAGTACTTC.